This T cell receptor beta chain is drawn from a study of shared clonotypes between healthy human individuals. Across the study: There were three CD4 naive, three CD4 memory, two CD8 naive and one CD8 memory plates per donor.

Naivety among CD8 cells was defined by CD45RO negativity and positive CCR7 selection, thereby excluding terminally differentiated effector memory CD45RA+ cells. In the sorted-subset replicate PCRs, roughly 210 ng DNA, some 30,000 T cell genomes, was used. Clones were sequenced by immunoSEQ multiplex PCR, and TCRdb holds only the in-frame ones, with some missing. The sample has over 2,000,000 clones; around 95% are singletons. The V gene's germline CDR1 is SGDLS and CDR2 YYNGEE. This CDR3 contains 12 residues. V dropped 3 bases and J dropped 10 bases, with 11 bases sitting between them. The V gene is TRBV9, the J gene TRBJ2-1, with D hard to call. Sequencing was carried out using naive CD8+ T cells from PBMCs. The sequence was obtained from a man younger than 35 in good health. Some clones in this sample may be carry-over from other donors' samples. The CDR3 DNA sequence: TGTGCCAGCAGCGCCCCAGATTACGAGCAGTTCTTC. The encoded protein is CASSAPDYEQFF.